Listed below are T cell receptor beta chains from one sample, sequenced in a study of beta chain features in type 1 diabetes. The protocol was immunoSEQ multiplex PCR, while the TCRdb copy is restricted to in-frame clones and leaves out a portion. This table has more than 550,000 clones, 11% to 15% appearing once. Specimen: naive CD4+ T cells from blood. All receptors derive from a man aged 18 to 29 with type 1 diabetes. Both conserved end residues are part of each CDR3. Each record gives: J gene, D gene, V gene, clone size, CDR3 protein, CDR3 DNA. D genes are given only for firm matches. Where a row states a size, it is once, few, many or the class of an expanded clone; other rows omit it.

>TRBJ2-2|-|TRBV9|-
CASSGRLSGELFF
TGTGCCAGCAGCGGACGGCTGTCCGGGGAGCTGTTTTTT
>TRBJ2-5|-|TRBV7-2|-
CASSPPKVQETQYF
TGTGCCAGCAGCCCACCGAAGGTTCAAGAGACCCAGTACTTC
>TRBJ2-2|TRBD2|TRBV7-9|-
CASSYSGRMSTGELFF
TGTGCCAGCAGTTATAGCGGGAGAATGAGCACCGGGGAGCTGTTTTTT
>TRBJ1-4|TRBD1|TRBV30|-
CAWSLGQGRNEKLFF
TGTGCCTGGAGTCTAGGACAGGGACGGAATGAAAAACTGTTTTTT
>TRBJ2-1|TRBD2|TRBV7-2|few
CASSLAGLAAENEQFF
TGTGCCAGCAGCTTAGCGGGGCTAGCGGCCGAGAATGAGCAGTTCTTC
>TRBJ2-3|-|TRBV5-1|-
CVATTGTAGDTQYF
TGCGTCGCGACTACAGGGACGGCAGGGGATACGCAGTATTTT
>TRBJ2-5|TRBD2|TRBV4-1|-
CASSLGTSRETQYF
TGCGCCAGCAGTCTCGGGACTAGCAGAGAGACCCAGTACTTC
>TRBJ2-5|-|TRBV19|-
CASSRDWRETQYF
TGTGCCAGTTCCCGGGACTGGCGGGAGACCCAGTACTTC
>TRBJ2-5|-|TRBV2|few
CASLSLRETQYF
TGTGCCAGCCTGTCCCTTCGAGAGACCCAGTACTTC
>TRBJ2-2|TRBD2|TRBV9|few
CASSATSGGYTGELFF
TGTGCCAGCAGCGCGACTAGCGGGGGCTACACCGGGGAGCTGTTTTTT
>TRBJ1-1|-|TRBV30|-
CAWTRKRGTEAFF
TGTGCCTGGACCCGGAAACGGGGAACTGAAGCTTTCTTT
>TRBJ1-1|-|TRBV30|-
CAWKQTGNTEAFF
TGTGCCTGGAAACAGACAGGGAACACTGAAGCTTTCTTT
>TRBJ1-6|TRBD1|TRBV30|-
CAWSVQLGGNSPLHF
TGTGCCTGGAGTGTACAGCTAGGGGGCAATTCACCCCTCCACTTT
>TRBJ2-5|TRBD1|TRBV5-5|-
CASRIRGQGETQYF
TGTGCCAGCAGGATCAGGGGGCAGGGAGAGACCCAGTACTTC
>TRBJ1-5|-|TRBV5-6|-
CASSLGPITGYSNQPQHF
TGTGCCAGCAGCTTGGGACCGATTACAGGGTATAGCAATCAGCCCCAGCATTTT
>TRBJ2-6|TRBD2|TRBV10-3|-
CAISNSGSRSGANVLTF
TGTGCCATCAGCAATAGCGGGTCCCGCTCTGGGGCCAACGTCCTGACTTTC
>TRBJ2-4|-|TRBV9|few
CASSPGAKNIQYF
TGTGCCAGCAGCCCAGGGGCCAAAAACATTCAGTACTTC
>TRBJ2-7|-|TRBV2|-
CAGRQTPYEQYF
TGTGCCGGCAGACAGACCCCCTACGAGCAGTACTTC
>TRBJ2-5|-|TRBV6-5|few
CASSYSAALGYETQYF
TGTGCCAGCAGTTACTCGGCCGCCCTAGGGTATGAGACCCAGTACTTC
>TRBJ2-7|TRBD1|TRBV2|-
CASSFLGGASGEQYF
TGTGCCAGCAGTTTCCTAGGGGGCGCGTCGGGTGAGCAGTACTTC
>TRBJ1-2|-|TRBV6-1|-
CASSERNYGYTF
TGTGCCAGCAGTGAAAGGAACTATGGCTACACCTTC
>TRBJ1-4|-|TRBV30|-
CAWSVLSNEKLFF
TGTGCCTGGAGTGTACTGTCTAATGAAAAACTGTTTTTT
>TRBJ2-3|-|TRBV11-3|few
CASSLNTDTQYF
TGTGCCAGCAGCTTGAACACAGATACGCAGTATTTT
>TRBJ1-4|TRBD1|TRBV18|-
CASSRASGTGYEKLFF
TGTGCCAGCTCACGAGCCTCCGGGACAGGGTATGAAAAACTGTTTTTT
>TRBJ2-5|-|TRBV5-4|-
CASSPTPNGAQYF
TGTGCCAGCAGCCCGACCCCAAACGGGGCCCAGTACTTC
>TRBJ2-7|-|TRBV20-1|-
CSASATHEQYF
TGCAGTGCTTCAGCGACCCACGAGCAGTACTTC
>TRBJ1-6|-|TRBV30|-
CACGVDSPLHF
TGTGCCTGCGGGGTGGATTCACCCCTCCACTTT
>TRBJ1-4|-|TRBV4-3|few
CASSRLPNEKLFF
TGCGCCAGCAGCCGGTTGCCTAATGAAAAACTGTTTTTT
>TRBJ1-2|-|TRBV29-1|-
CSVDRNYGYTF
TGCAGCGTTGACAGAAACTATGGCTACACCTTC
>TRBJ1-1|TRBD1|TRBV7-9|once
CASSLQGGAGTEAFF
TGTGCCAGCAGCTTACAAGGGGGCGCTGGCACTGAAGCTTTCTTT
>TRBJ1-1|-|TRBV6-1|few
CASSEVGRLNTEAFF
TGTGCCAGCAGTGAAGTGGGACGGCTGAACACTGAAGCTTTCTTT
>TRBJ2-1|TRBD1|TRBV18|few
CASSSMTGGYGNEQFF
TGTGCCAGCTCATCCATGACAGGGGGATATGGGAATGAGCAGTTCTTC
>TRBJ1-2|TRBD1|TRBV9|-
CASSVAGGQTYGYTF
TGTGCCAGCAGCGTGGCTGGGGGACAGACCTATGGCTACACCTTC
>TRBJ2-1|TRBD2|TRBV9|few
CASSVGLAGYYNEQFF
TGTGCCAGCAGCGTAGGCCTAGCGGGATACTACAATGAGCAGTTCTTC
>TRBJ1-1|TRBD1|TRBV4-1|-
CASSQGDRESEAFF
TGCGCCAGCAGCCAGGGGGACAGGGAGAGTGAAGCTTTCTTT
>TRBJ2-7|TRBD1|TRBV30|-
CAWARGLEQYF
TGTGCCTGGGCCAGGGGGCTCGAGCAGTACTTC
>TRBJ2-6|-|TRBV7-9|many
CASSPSGANVLTF
TGTGCCAGCAGCCCATCCGGGGCCAACGTCCTGACTTTC
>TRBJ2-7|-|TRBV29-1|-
CSVRPDPRLPDEQYF
TGCAGCGTTCGCCCCGACCCAAGATTGCCGGACGAGCAGTACTTC
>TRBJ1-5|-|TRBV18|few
CASSSAPQGGGQPQHF
TGTGCCAGCTCATCAGCCCCACAGGGCGGAGGGCAGCCCCAGCATTTT
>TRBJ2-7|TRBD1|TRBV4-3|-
CASSQPGQGAYEQYF
TGCGCCAGCAGCCAACCGGGACAGGGGGCCTACGAGCAGTACTTC
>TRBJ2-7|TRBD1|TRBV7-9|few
CASSLGQGAAYEQYF
TGTGCCAGCAGCCTGGGACAGGGGGCGGCCTACGAGCAGTACTTC
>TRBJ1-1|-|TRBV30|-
CAWQSQGRTEAFF
TGTGCCTGGCAGTCCCAGGGACGAACTGAAGCTTTCTTT
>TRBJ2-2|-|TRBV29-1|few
CSVAHGRGNGMFF
TGCAGCGTTGCCCACGGGCGGGGTAACGGGATGTTTTTT
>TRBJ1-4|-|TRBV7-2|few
CASSLEVNEKLFF
TGTGCCAGCAGCTTGGAGGTTAATGAAAAACTGTTTTTT
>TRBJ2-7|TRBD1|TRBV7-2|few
CASSFGQGGGYEQYF
TGTGCCAGCAGTTTCGGACAGGGGGGTGGATACGAGCAGTACTTC
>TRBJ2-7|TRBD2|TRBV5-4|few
CASSSKTSAYEQYF
TGTGCCAGCAGCTCCAAGACTAGCGCCTACGAGCAGTACTTC
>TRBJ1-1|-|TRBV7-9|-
CASSSFRSGAFF
TGTGCCAGCAGCTCCTTCCGAAGCGGAGCTTTCTTT